Listed below are T cell receptor beta chains from one sample, sequenced in a study of molecular identifiers for immune sequencing clone quantification. TCRdb independently ran MiXCR on the PCR reads; one entry per CDR3 protein. The table has some 580,000 distinct CDR3 sequences, 25% seen once. Sequenced material: naive CD8+ T cells from blood, with Jurkat cell RNA spiked in. The receptors stem from a human donor in good health. Some libraries in this study had Jurkat cell RNA spiked in. CDR3s include the opening cysteine and the closing phenylalanine or tryptophan. The D gene is left open where the match is weak. Clone size, where shown, is once, few, many, or a class for clones that have expanded.

V	D	J	size	DNA	CDR3
TRBV20-1	.	TRBJ1-2	many	TGCAGTGCTATTAATCCTAACTATGGCTACACCTTC	CSAINPNYGYTF
TRBV7-9	.	TRBJ1-1	few	TGTGCCAGCAGCTATTCTTTGGGGGATCTGATGGCTTTCTTT	CASSYSLGDLMAFF
TRBV24-1	.	TRBJ2-1	.	TGTGCCACCAGTGATAAGAGTGACTCCTACAATGAGCAGTTCTTC	CATSDKSDSYNEQFF
TRBV29-1	.	TRBJ2-1	.	TGCAGCGCTAATACGGAACCGAGCTCCTACAATGAGCAGTTCTTC	CSANTEPSSYNEQFF
TRBV27	.	TRBJ2-7	many	TGTGCCAGCAGTTATAAGGGTTACGAGCAGTACTTC	CASSYKGYEQYF
TRBV5-1	TRBD1	TRBJ2-2	.	TGCGCCAGCAGTCTACAGGGGTACACCGGGGAGCTGTTTTTT	CASSLQGYTGELFF
TRBV20-1	.	TRBJ2-2	.	TGCAGTGCTAGAGCGGGGGTGACCGGGGAGCTGTTTTTT	CSARAGVTGELFF
TRBV6-1	.	TRBJ1-2	few	TGTGCCACCTCCAATCAGGGTTACTATGGCTACACCTTC	CATSNQGYYGYTF
TRBV5-6	TRBD1	TRBJ2-5	many	TGTGCCAGCAGCGGGGGACAGGGGGATCAAGAGACCCAGTACTTC	CASSGGQGDQETQYF
TRBV12-3/TRBV12-4	.	TRBJ1-5	few	TGTGCCAGCAGTTTTTTTAAGGGTAGCAATCAGCCCCAGCATTTT	CASSFFKGSNQPQHF
TRBV29-1	TRBD1	TRBJ2-7	many	TGCAGCGTTCGAACCCCTACAGGGGGCAGAACTGCCTACGAGCAGTACTTC	CSVRTPTGGRTAYEQYF
TRBV7-9	.	TRBJ2-7	.	TGTGCCAGCGGCTTAAGCCAAGCCCACTACGAGCAGTACTTC	CASGLSQAHYEQYF
TRBV6-4	.	TRBJ1-5	few	TGTGCCAGCGGGCAGGGACGGGTGAGCAATCAGCCCCAGCATTTT	CASGQGRVSNQPQHF
TRBV15	.	TRBJ2-7	.	TGTGCCACCAGCACGTCGGGGACGGGAACCTACGAGCAGTACTTC	CATSTSGTGTYEQYF
TRBV28	.	TRBJ2-3	many	TGTGCCAGCAAGGTTATGGGTGAGGGGGGCAGAACAGATACGCAGTATTTT	CASKVMGEGGRTDTQYF
TRBV6-5	.	TRBJ1-5	few	TGTGCCAGCAGTCTATCCTTTTCCGGGGACAATCAGCCCCAGCATTTT	CASSLSFSGDNQPQHF
TRBV27	.	TRBJ1-5	.	TGTGCCAGCAGTTTGACCGCGGGCAGCAATCAGCCCCAGCATTTT	CASSLTAGSNQPQHF
TRBV2	.	TRBJ2-1	.	TGTGCCAGCAGTGAAGGGGCGGGGGCGCCGAACTATGAGCAGTTCTTC	CASSEGAGAPNYEQFF
TRBV27	.	TRBJ2-6	few	TGTGCCAGCAGTTTATTAGCCTCTGGGGCCAACGTCCTGACTTTC	CASSLLASGANVLTF
TRBV5-4	TRBD2	TRBJ2-7	many	TGTGCCAGCAGCTATGGGACTAGCGGGGGGCCCTACGAGCAGTACTTC	CASSYGTSGGPYEQYF
TRBV5-1	.	TRBJ2-7	many	TGCGCCAGCAGCTTGGAGACAGGCCTTACCTACGAGCAGTACTTC	CASSLETGLTYEQYF
TRBV6-2/TRBV6-3	.	TRBJ2-5	many	TGTGCCAGCAGAAGTAGCGGATCCTGGGAAGAGACCCAGTACTTC	CASRSSGSWEETQYF
TRBV14	.	TRBJ1-2	many	TGTGCCAGCAGCCAAGTTTATCAGGGAGATGGCTACACCTTC	CASSQVYQGDGYTF
TRBV13	.	TRBJ1-4	few	TGTGCCAGCTCCGAGGGGATTCTGGCTGAAAAACTGTTTTTT	CASSEGILAEKLFF
TRBV30	.	TRBJ2-7	many	TGTGCCTGGAGTGTAGTCAGGGGCCACGAGCAGTACTTC	CAWSVVRGHEQYF
TRBV25-1	TRBD2	TRBJ2-7	.	TGTGCCAGCAGTGAAATACAAGCGGGAGACTACGAGCAGTACTTC	CASSEIQAGDYEQYF
TRBV4-3	.	TRBJ1-5	many	TGCGCCAGCAGCCAAGATCGAATTACAGGAGGGCAGCCCCAGCATTTT	CASSQDRITGGQPQHF
TRBV7-9	.	TRBJ1-1	many	TGTGCCAGCAGCTTAGGAACCCCCCGGGACGAAGCTTTCTTT	CASSLGTPRDEAFF
TRBV5-4	.	TRBJ2-3	many	TGTGCCAGCAGGCCGCCAGGTCAGACGCAGTATTTT	CASRPPGQTQYF
TRBV20-1	TRBD2	TRBJ2-7	many	TGCAGTGCTACCCCCCGCGGGAGAGGGTACGAGCAGTACTTC	CSATPRGRGYEQYF
TRBV30	TRBD2	TRBJ2-1	few	TGTGCCTGGAGTGTAGGCCTAGCGGGAGCTCGTGAGCAGTTCTTC	CAWSVGLAGAREQFF
TRBV6-5	TRBD1	TRBJ1-6	.	TGTGCCAGCAGTACCAGGGACAGCGAAACGATTGGTTCACCCCTCCACTTT	CASSTRDSETIGSPLHF
TRBV4-3	.	TRBJ1-2	many	TGCGCCAGCAGCCAAGATCGGGCAGAAGTGAGGGGCTACACCTTC	CASSQDRAEVRGYTF
TRBV11-2	.	TRBJ1-1	.	TGTGCCAGCAGCACAGGACCCAAGGCTGAAGCTTTCTTT	CASSTGPKAEAFF
TRBV9	.	TRBJ1-1	few	TGTGCCAGCAGCGTAGCTGGCGGGATGAGGACTGAAGCTTTCTTT	CASSVAGGMRTEAFF
TRBV28	TRBD1	TRBJ1-1	.	TGTGCCAGCAGATCAGGGGGGCACACTGAAGCTTTCTTT	CASRSGGHTEAFF
TRBV9	.	TRBJ2-3	few	TGTGCCAGCAGCGTAGTGGGATGGGGAGATACGCAGTATTTT	CASSVVGWGDTQYF
TRBV29-1	TRBD2	TRBJ2-5	many	TGCAGCGTTGAAGGAAAGGAGCGGGGTATCTCGGAGACCCAGTACTTC	CSVEGKERGISETQYF
TRBV7-9	TRBD2	TRBJ2-3	many	TGTGCCAGCAGCCCAAGCGGGAGCCCAGATACGCAGTATTTT	CASSPSGSPDTQYF
TRBV14	.	TRBJ2-2	.	TGTGCCAGCAGCCGACTAACGGGGTCCGGGGAGCTGTTTTTT	CASSRLTGSGELFF